These T cell receptor beta chains were read from a single sample in a study of T-cell memory formation after mild COVID-19. TCRdb analysed the 5' RACE reads with MiXCR anew, one entry per CDR3 protein. The table has about 110,000 distinct CDR3 sequences, roughly a sixth seen once; the top ten hold roughly 5.5%. Sequencing used PBMCs or a T cell subset sorted from them (not recorded which). These receptor sequences come from a man younger than 35 who had mild COVID-19 (a few samples of this study predate the infection). Cell type and time point are not known. The CDR3 runs from the conserved cysteine through the conserved F or W. D genes are given only for firm matches. Clone size appears in some rows only: once, few, many, or a class for an expanded clone.

d_call j_call cdr3_length v_call clone_size cdr3_aa cdr3_nt
- TRBJ2-5 13 TRBV5-1 many CASSQGSGETQYF TGCGCCAGCAGCCAAGGGTCTGGGGAGACCCAGTACTTC
- TRBJ1-1 17 TRBV5-1 - CASSLGRTPFVTTEAFF TGCGCCAGCAGCTTGGGTAGGACTCCCTTTGTGACCACTGAAGCTTTCTTT
- TRBJ2-3 13 TRBV5-6 - CASSLGGLDTQYF TGTGCCAGCTCCCTAGGGGGGCTGGATACGCAGTATTTT
TRBD1 TRBJ1-4 18 TRBV7-2 few CASSRRQLDRATNEKLFF TGTGCCAGCAGCCGAAGACAATTGGACAGGGCAACTAATGAAAAACTGTTTTTT
- TRBJ1-2 15 TRBV5-1 few CASSARQAHNYGYTF TGCGCCAGCAGCGCGCGACAGGCGCACAACTATGGCTACACCTTC
- TRBJ2-3 13 TRBV4-2 - CASSRTPTDTQYF TGTGCCAGCAGCCGCACTCCCACAGATACGCAGTATTTT
TRBD2 TRBJ2-7 15 TRBV10-3 - CAISQGTFSGDEQYF TGTGCCATCTCTCAGGGCACTTTTAGCGGGGACGAGCAGTACTTC
TRBD1 TRBJ1-3 14 TRBV20-1 many CSARVAGGRDTIYF TGCAGTGCTAGAGTGGCAGGGGGCAGGGACACCATATATTTT
TRBD1 TRBJ2-7 16 TRBV5-1 - CASSGVTGKVGYEQYF TGCGCCAGCAGCGGGGTGACAGGGAAGGTAGGCTACGAGCAGTACTTC
TRBD1 TRBJ1-5 14 TRBV5-1 - CASSQQGADQPQHF TGCGCCAGCAGCCAACAGGGGGCCGATCAGCCCCAGCATTTT
- TRBJ2-3 14 TRBV12-3/TRBV12-4 many CASTLGLPADTQYF TGTGCCAGCACCTTAGGACTGCCCGCAGATACGCAGTATTTT
- TRBJ2-5 15 TRBV5-1 few CASSLAAAVQETQYF TGCGCCAGCAGCTTAGCGGCGGCAGTCCAAGAGACCCAGTACTTC
- TRBJ1-1 14 TRBV7-9 few CASTPPQGNTEAFF TGTGCCAGCACCCCTCCACAGGGTAACACTGAAGCTTTCTTT